This T cell receptor beta chain was recorded in a study of tumor-infiltrating lymphocytes in localized non-small cell lung cancer. Across the study: Patients included smokers and never-smokers with various histologies, some sampled after neoadjuvant chemotherapy. General study results and limits: Technical variation could not be separated from intratumor heterogeneity here. T-cell fraction did not differ between immunotypes IM1 and IM2. TCRbeta sequencing showed higher T cell infiltration in tumors than uninvolved lung.

Generated by immunoSEQ multiplex PCR, the TCRdb table keeps only in-frame clones and is missing some. Here the sample spans approximately 8,700 clones, about 80% being singletons. CDR1 is GTSNPN and CDR2 is SVGIG in the germline V gene (reference sequence). The V gene end was trimmed by 3 bases and the J gene end by 4 bases; junction bases not matched to a gene: 4. The CDR3 is 13 amino acids. For this clone: Its specificity is unknown.

This chain links TRBV30 with TRBJ1-1; TRBD1 aligns across 8 bases. The clonotype originates from a human donor with non-small cell lung cancer. The sample was uninvolved lung tissue not adjacent to the tumor. The CDR3 protein is CAWSRGLGTEAFF. CDR3 nucleotide sequence: TGTGCCTGGAGCAGGGGGCTGGGCACTGAAGCTTTCTTT. Variable domain in full (rest from reference TRBV30 and TRBJ1-1): SQTIHQWPATLVQPVGSPLSLECTVEGTSNPNLYWYRQAAGRGLQLLFYSVGIGQISSEVPQNLSASRPQDRQFILSSKKLLLSDSGFYLCAWSRGLGTEAFFGQGTRLTVV.